Here is one T cell receptor (beta chain) with its context. Method: immunoSEQ multiplex PCR; TCRdb's copy keeps in-frame clones and lacks some. The sample has roughly 150,000 clones, just over 90% seen once. The data stem from a study of T cell responses to AZD1222 COVID-19 vaccine. Researchers grouped second doses given at about 4 or about 12 weeks into one pool. The receptor comes from an adult who received the AZD1222 COVID-19 vaccine. This material consisted of peripheral blood, taken 28 days after the second AZD1222 dose.

CDR3 amino acids: CASSRLPRGHSNQPQHF. CDR3 DNA sequence: TGTGCCAGCAGCCGCCTCCCGAGGGGTCATAGCAATCAGCCCCAGCATTTT. The chain joins TRBV28 to TRBJ1-5, with D possibly matching TRBD1 (5 bases). With 6 bases removed from V and 0 bases from J, the gap between germline ends came to 18 bases. The length of the CDR3 is 17 residues. CDR1 MDHEN and CDR2 SYDVKM come from the germline V gene.